This passage covers 17 T cell receptor beta chains from one sample sequenced in a study of identifying expanded T cells in peripheral blood. Only in-frame clones appear in the TCRdb table, and some are missing; sequencing was by immunoSEQ multiplex PCR. The top ten clones hold 7% to 9% of a sample with approximately 100,000 clones, about 88% of them seen once. Sequenced input: blood. Receptors originate from a person aged 18 to 75 in good health.

The V and J genes are TRBV19 and TRBJ2-7; D uncertain. Germline loops: CDR1 LNHDA, CDR2 SQIVND (reference sequence). V lost 3 bases and J 3 bases, leaving 18 bases between the germline ends. The CDR3 runs 16 residues. The CDR3 DNA is TGTGCCAGTAGTATCAGCACAGCTTCTCCCCTCTACGAGCAGTACTTC. It is translated as CASSISTASPLYEQYF. Filled out from reference TRBV19 and TRBJ2-7, the complete variable domain reads DGGITQSPKYLFRKEGQNVTLSCEQNLNHDAMYWYRQDPGQGLRLIYYSQIVNDFQKGDIAEGYSVSREKKESFPLTVTSAQKNPTAFYLCASSISTASPLYEQYFGPGTRLTVT.

The chain combines TRBV7-8 with TRBJ1-2, with 7 positions matching TRBD1. V lost 0 bases and J lost 6; bases outside the gene matches: 10. Germline CDR1 and CDR2: SGHVS and FQNEAQ. The CDR3 has 16 amino acids. The CDR3 is CASSLAVKGASDGYTF. For the CDR3, the DNA is TGTGCCAGCAGCTTAGCAGTGAAGGGGGCCTCAGATGGCTACACCTTC.

The chain links TRBV10-1 to TRBJ1-4; possibly TRBD1 for D (5 bases). The V gene lost 7 bases and the J gene lost 8 bases, with 14 bases spanning the gap. CDR3 length equals 13 residues. Germline-derived CDR1 and CDR2 are WNHNN and SYGVQD (reference sequence). The CDR3 here is CASKAGPGEKLFF. CDR3 bases: TGCGCCAGCAAGGCGGGACCCGGGGAAAAACTGTTTTTT.

The rearrangement uses TRBV5-4 and TRBJ2-2; D may be TRBD1 (6 bases). There are 16 residues in the CDR3. Germline V CDR1 and CDR2: SGHNT, YYREEE (reference sequence). V gave up 1 base and J gave up 4 bases, with 14 bases separating them. In DNA form, the CDR3 reads TGTGCCAGCAGCTTGTCCCAGGGGTGGGTCACCGGGGAGCTGTTTTTT. Translated, it gives CASSLSQGWVTGELFF.

The chain recombines TRBV6-5 with TRBJ2-7, with 8 bases identical to TRBD1. The germline CDR1 and CDR2 sequences are MNHEY and SVGAGI. Germline trimming cut 0 bases from V and 9 bases from J; bases unmatched to any gene: 13. The CDR3 spans 16 residues. CDR3 DNA: TGTGCCAGCAGTTACTCTGCCCGGACAGGGAACTTTAGGCAGTACTTC. It specifies CASSYSARTGNFRQYF.

CDR3 sequence (DNA): TGTGCCAGCAGCCCAGCGCAAGGCTCCTACGAGCAGTACTTC. It codes for CASSPAQGSYEQYF. The V gene is TRBV7-7, the J gene TRBJ2-5; D gene unclear. The J call may be in error: the DNA end matches TRBJ2-7 better. The CDR3 totals 14 residues. CDR1 SSHAT and CDR2 FNYEAQ come from the germline V gene (reference sequence).

This rearrangement joins TRBV28 to TRBJ2-4, with D unresolved. The germline CDR1 and CDR2 sequences are MDHEN and SYDVKM. This CDR3 comprises 14 residues. The V gene lost 5 bases and the J gene lost 5 bases, with 13 bases spanning the gap. CDR3: CASSPPVRQNIQYF. In DNA form, the CDR3 reads TGTGCCAGCAGTCCCCCCGTCCGCCAAAACATTCAGTACTTC.

The chain is built from TRBV19 and TRBJ2-6; 11 bases agree with TRBD2. Germline CDR1 is LNHDA and CDR2 is SQIVND (reference sequence). The V segment lost 6 bases and the J segment 3 bases; nucleotides outside the gene matches: 4. CDR3 length: 16 residues. The CDR3 DNA sequence: TGTGCCAGTAGCCTACTAGCGGGGGATGGGGCCAACGTCCTGACTTTC. This sequence encodes CASSLLAGDGANVLTF.

The rearrangement joins TRBV6-5 to TRBJ2-5; D perhaps matches TRBD1 (5 bases). The CDR3 runs 14 residues. V was shortened by 8 bases and J by 4 bases, with 17 bases between the two germline ends. CDR1 is MNHEY, CDR2 SVGAGI, per germline. CDR3: CASAPRQGSETQYF. The CDR3 DNA follows: TGTGCCAGCGCTCCTCGGCAGGGTTCAGAGACCCAGTACTTC.

This clone was recorded once. The genes are TRBV29-1 and TRBJ2-2; TRBD2 aligns across 11 bases. The ends lost 6 bases at V and 2 bases at J; junction bases unmatched: 5. The CDR3 is 15 amino acids. Germline-derived CDR1 and CDR2 are SQVTM and ANQGSEA. This CDR3 is CSVATSGVNTGELFF. DNA of the CDR3: TGCAGCGTGGCGACTAGCGGGGTTAACACCGGGGAGCTGTTTTTT.

This clone was picked up one time. This chain joins TRBV19 and TRBJ1-4, with 8 bases matching TRBD1. Looked up from germline, CDR1 is LNHDA and CDR2 is SQIVND (reference sequence). The V segment lost 7 bases and the J segment 4 bases; nucleotides outside the gene matches: 5. The CDR3 runs 14 residues. CDR3 in DNA: TGTGCCAGTAACCCAGGACAGGGTAATGAAAAACTGTTTTTT. Its protein is CASNPGQGNEKLFF.

The V and J genes are TRBV6-6 and TRBJ2-7; tentatively, D is TRBD1 or TRBD2 (5 bases each). The germline V and J ends were trimmed by 6 bases and 2 bases, with 17 bases remaining between them. The germline CDR1 and CDR2 sequences are MNHNY and SVGAGI (reference sequence). This CDR3 region has 15 residues. CDR3 coding DNA: TGTGCCAGCAGACAGTACCGGGACGGACCCTACGAGCAGTACTTC. The encoded protein is CASRQYRDGPYEQYF.

The DNA of the CDR3 is TGTGCCAGCACCCCTAGCAGGGCCGGAAAACTGTTTTTT. Protein sequence: CASTPSRAGKLFF. This chain uses TRBV11-2 with TRBJ1-4; D is possibly TRBD1 (5 bases). The CDR3 has 13 amino acids. Looked up from germline, CDR1 is SGHAT and CDR2 is FQNNGV. V was pared by 7 bases and J by 10 bases, with 16 bases between. The variable domain in full, with the rest retrieved from reference TRBV11-2 and TRBJ1-4, is EAGVAQSPRYKIIEKRQSVAFWCNPISGHATLYWYQQILGQGPKLLIQFQNNGVVDDSQLPKDRFSAERLKGVDSTLKIQPAKLEDSAVYLCASTPSRAGKLFFGSGTQLSVL.

CDR3 protein: CASSQSNSGNTIYF. In DNA form, the CDR3 reads TGTGCCAGCAGTCAATCTAACTCTGGAAACACCATATATTTT. The chain has TRBV6-6 and TRBJ1-3; D uncertain. V was pared by 5 bases and J by 0 bases, with 8 bases between. This CDR3 spans 14 amino acids. Looked up from germline, CDR1 is MNHNY and CDR2 is SVGAGI (reference sequence).

The chain couples TRBV6-5 to TRBJ2-7; 7 nucleotides match TRBD1. Unmatched junction bases numbered 7, after V lost 4 bases and J lost 1 base. The length of the CDR3 is 15 residues. CDR1 is MNHEY and CDR2 is SVGAGI in the germline V gene. Here the CDR3 reads CASSSQDRYSYEQYF. In nucleotides, the CDR3 is TGTGCCAGCAGTTCCCAGGACAGGTATTCCTACGAGCAGTACTTC.

V is TRBV2 and J is TRBJ2-3; 13 bases align to TRBD2. The CDR3 sequence is 17 residues long. The germline CDR1 and CDR2 sequences are SNHLY and FYNNEI. Germline trimming cut 6 bases from V and 5 bases from J; bases unmatched to any gene: 11. The DNA for the CDR3 is TGTGCCAGCAGGATGCCAACTAGCGGGAGGGCCGGAGATACGCAGTATTTT. This translates into CASRMPTSGRAGDTQYF.

This rearrangement joins TRBV29-1 to TRBJ1-4, with a possible D match to TRBD1 (5 bases). V was cut by 2 bases and J by 11 bases, with 15 bases left in between. Germline V gene data show CDR1 as SQVTM and CDR2 as ANQGSEA. This CDR3 contains 13 residues. CDR3 region: CSVESFQGRKLFF. The CDR3 DNA reads as TGCAGCGTTGAATCTTTTCAGGGTCGGAAACTGTTTTTT. Full variable domain (rest looked up from reference TRBV29-1 and TRBJ1-4): SAVISQKPSRDICQRGTSLTIQCQVDSQVTMMFWYRQQPGQSLTLIATANQGSEATYESGFVIDKFPISRPNLTFSTLTVSNMSPEDSSIYLCSVESFQGRKLFFGSGTQLSVL.